This T cell receptor (beta chain) was profiled in a study of molecular identifiers for immune sequencing clone quantification. In this sample, this clonotype turned up a few times. Germline V gene data show CDR1 as MNHNY and CDR2 as SVGAGI (reference sequence). CDR3 size: 15 residues. V was trimmed by 0 bases and J by 2 bases, leaving 11 bases between them. MiXCR, applied by TCRdb to the PCR reads, yields one record per CDR3 protein. The sample consists of tens of thousands of distinct CDR3 sequences, roughly a fifth of them appearing once. The sample was naive CD8+ T cells from blood, with Jurkat cell RNA spiked in. Subset in this sample: FACS-sorted CD8+CD4-CCR7+CD45RA+ naive T cells. The gene calls are TRBV6-6 and TRBJ2-7; D gene ambiguous. The receptor's source is a human donor in good health. Some libraries in this study had Jurkat cell RNA spiked in. CDR3 amino acids: CASSYSFYGTYEQYF. For the CDR3, the DNA is TGTGCCAGCAGTTACTCTTTCTACGGTACCTACGAGCAGTACTTC.